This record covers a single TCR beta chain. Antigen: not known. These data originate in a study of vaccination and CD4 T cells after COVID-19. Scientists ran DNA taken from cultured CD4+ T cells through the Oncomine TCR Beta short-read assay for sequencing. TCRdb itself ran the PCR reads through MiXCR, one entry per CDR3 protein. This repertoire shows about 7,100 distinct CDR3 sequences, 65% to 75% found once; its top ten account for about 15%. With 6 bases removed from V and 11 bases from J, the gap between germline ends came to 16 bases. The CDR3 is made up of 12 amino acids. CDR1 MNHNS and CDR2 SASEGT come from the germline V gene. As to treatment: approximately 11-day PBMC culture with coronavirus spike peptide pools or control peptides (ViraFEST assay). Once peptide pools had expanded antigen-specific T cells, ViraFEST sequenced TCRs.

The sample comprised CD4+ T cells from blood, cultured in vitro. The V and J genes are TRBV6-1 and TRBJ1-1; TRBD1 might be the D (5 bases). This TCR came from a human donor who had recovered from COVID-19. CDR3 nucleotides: TGTGCCAGCAGCATTCAGGGTCCGAGGGCTTTCTTT. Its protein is CASSIQGPRAFF.